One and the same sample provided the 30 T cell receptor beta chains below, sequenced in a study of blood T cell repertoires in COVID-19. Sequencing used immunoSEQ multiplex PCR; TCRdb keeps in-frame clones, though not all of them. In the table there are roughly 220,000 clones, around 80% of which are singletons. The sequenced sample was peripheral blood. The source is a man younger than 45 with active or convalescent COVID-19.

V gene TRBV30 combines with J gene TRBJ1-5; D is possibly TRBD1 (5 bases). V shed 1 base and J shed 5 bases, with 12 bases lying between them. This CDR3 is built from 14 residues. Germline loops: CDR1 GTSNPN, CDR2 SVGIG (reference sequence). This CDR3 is CAWSERLGDQPQHF. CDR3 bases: TGTGCCTGGAGTGAAAGACTAGGGGATCAGCCCCAGCATTTT.

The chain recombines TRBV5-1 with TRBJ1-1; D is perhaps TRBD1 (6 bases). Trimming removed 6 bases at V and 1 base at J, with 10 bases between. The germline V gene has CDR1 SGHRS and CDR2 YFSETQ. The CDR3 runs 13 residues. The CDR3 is CASKLGGNTEAFF. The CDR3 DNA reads TGCGCCAGCAAACTAGGGGGGAACACTGAAGCTTTCTTT.

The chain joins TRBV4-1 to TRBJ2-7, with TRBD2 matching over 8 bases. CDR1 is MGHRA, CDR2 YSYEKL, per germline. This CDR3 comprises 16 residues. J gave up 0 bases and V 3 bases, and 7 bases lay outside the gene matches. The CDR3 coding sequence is TGCGCCAGCAGCCACAATAGCGGGACCAGCTCCTACGAGCAGTACTTC. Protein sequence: CASSHNSGTSSYEQYF.

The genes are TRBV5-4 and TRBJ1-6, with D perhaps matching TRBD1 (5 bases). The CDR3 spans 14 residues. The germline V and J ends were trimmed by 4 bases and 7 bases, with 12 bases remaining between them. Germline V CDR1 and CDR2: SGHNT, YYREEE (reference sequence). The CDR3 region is CASSRDGRNSPLHF. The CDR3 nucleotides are TGTGCCAGCAGCCGGGACGGGAGAAATTCACCCCTCCACTTT.

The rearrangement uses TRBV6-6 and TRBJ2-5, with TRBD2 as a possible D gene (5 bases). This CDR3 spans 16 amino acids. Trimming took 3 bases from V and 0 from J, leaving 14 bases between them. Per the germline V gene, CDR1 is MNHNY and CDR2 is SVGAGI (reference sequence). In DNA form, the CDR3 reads TGTGCCAGCAGTTATGTGGCTAGCCCCAACCAAGAGACCCAGTACTTC. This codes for CASSYVASPNQETQYF.

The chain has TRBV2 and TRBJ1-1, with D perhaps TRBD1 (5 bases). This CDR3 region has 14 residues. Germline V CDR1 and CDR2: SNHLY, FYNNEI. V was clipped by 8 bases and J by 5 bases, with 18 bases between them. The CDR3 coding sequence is TGTGCCAGCCGAGTCAGGGTTCTGGTAACTGAAGCTTTCTTT. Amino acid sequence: CASRVRVLVTEAFF.

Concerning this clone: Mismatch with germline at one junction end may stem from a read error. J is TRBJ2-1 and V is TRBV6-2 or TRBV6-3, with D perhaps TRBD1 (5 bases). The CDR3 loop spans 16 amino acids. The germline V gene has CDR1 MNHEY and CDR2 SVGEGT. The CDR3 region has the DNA TGTGCCAGCACCCCCTTTGGGGCGCACTCCTCCAATGAGCAGTTCTTC. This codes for CASTPFGAHSSNEQFF.

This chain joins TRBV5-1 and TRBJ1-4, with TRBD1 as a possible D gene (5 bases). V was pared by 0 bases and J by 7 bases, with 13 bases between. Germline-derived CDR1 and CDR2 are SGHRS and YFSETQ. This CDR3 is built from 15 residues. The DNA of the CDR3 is TGCGCCAGCAGCTTGGTTGGGGCGTTTGGTGAAAAACTGTTTTTT. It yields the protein CASSLVGAFGEKLFF.

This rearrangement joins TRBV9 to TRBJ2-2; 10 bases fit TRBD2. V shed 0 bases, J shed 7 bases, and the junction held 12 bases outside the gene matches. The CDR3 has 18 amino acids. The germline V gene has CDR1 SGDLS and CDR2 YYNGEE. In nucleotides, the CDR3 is TGTGCCAGCAGCGTAGGCCGTCTAGCGGGAGAAGAAGGCGGGGAGCTGTTTTTT. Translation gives CASSVGRLAGEEGGELFF.

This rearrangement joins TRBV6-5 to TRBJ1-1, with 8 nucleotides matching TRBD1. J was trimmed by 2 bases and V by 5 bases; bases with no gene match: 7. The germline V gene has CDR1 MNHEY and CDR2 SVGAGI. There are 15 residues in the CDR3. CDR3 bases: TGTGCCAGCAGTCCGACAGGGGTAGGAAACACTGAAGCTTTCTTT. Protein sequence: CASSPTGVGNTEAFF.

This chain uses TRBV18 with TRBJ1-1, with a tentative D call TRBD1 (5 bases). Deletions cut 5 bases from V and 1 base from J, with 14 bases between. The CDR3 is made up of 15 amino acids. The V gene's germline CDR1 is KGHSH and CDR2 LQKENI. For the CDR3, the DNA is TGTGCCAGCTCAGCACAGGCGGCGGCGAACACTGAAGCTTTCTTT. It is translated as CASSAQAAANTEAFF.

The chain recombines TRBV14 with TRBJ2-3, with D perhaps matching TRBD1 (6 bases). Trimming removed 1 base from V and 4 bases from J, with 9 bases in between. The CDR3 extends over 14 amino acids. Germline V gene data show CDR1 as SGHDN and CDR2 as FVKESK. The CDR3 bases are TGTGCCAGCAGCCAAGCCAGGGGCGCAGATACGCAGTATTTT. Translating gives CASSQARGADTQYF.

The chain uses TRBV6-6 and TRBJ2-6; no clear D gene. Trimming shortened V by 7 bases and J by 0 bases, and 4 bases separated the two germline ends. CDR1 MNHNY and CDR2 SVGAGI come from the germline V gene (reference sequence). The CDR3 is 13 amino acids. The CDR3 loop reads CASKSSGANVLTF. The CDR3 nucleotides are TGTGCCAGCAAGAGCTCTGGGGCCAACGTCCTGACTTTC.

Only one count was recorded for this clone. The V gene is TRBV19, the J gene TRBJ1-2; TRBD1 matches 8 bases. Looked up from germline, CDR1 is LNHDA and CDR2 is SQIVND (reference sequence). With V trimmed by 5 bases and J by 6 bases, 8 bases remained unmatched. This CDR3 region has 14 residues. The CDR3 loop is CASSLAGQGHGYTF. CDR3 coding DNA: TGTGCCAGTAGTCTCGCCGGACAGGGCCATGGCTACACCTTC.

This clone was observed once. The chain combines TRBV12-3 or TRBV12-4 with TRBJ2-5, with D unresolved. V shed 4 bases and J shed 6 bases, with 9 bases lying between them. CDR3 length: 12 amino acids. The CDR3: CASSSGLKTQYF. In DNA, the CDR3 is TGTGCCAGCAGTTCCGGGTTAAAGACCCAGTACTTC.

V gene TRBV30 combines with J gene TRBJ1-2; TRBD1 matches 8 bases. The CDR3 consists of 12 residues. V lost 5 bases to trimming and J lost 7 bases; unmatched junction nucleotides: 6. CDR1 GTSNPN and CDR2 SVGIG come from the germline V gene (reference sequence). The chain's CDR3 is CAWGTGGGGYTF. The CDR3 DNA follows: TGTGCCTGGGGGACAGGCGGTGGTGGCTACACCTTC.

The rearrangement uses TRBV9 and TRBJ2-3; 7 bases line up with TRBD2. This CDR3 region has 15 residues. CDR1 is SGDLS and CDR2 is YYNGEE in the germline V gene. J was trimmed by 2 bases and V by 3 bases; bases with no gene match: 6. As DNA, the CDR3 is TGTGCCAGCAGCGCGACCCGACTAGCCACAGATACGCAGTATTTT. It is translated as CASSATRLATDTQYF.

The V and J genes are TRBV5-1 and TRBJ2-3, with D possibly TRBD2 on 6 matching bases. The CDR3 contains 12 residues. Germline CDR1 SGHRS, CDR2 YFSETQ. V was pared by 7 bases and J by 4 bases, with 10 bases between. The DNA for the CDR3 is TGCGCCAGCTCGGGGGTGTCAGATACGCAGTATTTT. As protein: CASSGVSDTQYF.

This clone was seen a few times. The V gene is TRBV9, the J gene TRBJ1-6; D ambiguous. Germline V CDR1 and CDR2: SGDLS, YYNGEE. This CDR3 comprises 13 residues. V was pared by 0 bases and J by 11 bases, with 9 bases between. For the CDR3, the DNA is TGTGCCAGCAGCGTAGAGGCAGGTACACCCCTCCACTTT. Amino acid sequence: CASSVEAGTPLHF.

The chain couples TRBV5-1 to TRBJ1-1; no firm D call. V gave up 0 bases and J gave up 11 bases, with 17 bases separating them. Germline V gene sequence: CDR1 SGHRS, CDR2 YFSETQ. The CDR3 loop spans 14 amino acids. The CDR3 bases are TGCGCCAGCAGCTTGGATACAGACGCATTTGTTGCTTTCTTT. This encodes CASSLDTDAFVAFF. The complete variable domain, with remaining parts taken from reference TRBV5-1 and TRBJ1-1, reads KAGVTQTPRYLIKTRGQQVTLSCSPISGHRSVSWYQQTPGQGLQFLFEYFSETQRNKGNFPGRFSGRQFSNSRSEMNVSTLELGDSALYLCASSLDTDAFVAFFGQGTRLTVV.

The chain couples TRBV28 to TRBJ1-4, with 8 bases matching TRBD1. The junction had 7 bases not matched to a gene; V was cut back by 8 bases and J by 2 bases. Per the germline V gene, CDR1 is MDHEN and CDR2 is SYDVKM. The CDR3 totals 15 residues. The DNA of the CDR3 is TGTGCCAGCGGCCAGGGGGCTAGGACTAATGAAAAACTGTTTTTT. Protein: CASGQGARTNEKLFF. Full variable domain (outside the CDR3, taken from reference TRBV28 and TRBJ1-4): DVKVTQSSRYLVKRTGEKVFLECVQDMDHENMFWYRQDPGLGLRLIYFSYDVKMKEKGDIPEGYSVSREKKERFSLILESASTNQTSMYLCASGQGARTNEKLFFGSGTQLSVL.

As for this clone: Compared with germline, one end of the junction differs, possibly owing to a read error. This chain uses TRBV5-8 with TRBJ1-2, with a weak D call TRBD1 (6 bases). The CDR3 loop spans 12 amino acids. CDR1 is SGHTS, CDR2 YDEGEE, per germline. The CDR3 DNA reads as TGTGCCAGCAGCCAGACCGGGACACAGGATCACTTC. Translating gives CASSQTGTQDHF.

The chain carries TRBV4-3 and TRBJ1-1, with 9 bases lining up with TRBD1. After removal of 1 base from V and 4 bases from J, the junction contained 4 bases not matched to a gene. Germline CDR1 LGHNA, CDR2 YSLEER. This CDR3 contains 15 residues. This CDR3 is CASSQVGQGSTEAFF. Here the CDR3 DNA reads TGCGCCAGCAGCCAAGTTGGACAGGGGAGCACTGAAGCTTTCTTT.

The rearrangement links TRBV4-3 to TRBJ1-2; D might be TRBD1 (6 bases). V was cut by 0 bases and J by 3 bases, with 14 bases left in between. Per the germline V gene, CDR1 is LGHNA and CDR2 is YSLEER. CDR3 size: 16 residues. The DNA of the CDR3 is TGCGCCAGCAGCCAAGAGTATTCACAGGGTTACTATGGCTACACCTTC. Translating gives CASSQEYSQGYYGYTF.

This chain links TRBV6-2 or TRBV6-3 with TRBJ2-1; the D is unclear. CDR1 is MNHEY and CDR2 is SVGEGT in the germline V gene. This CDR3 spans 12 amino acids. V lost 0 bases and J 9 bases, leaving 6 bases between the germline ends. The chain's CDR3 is CASSYSAIEQFF. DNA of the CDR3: TGTGCCAGCAGTTACTCGGCAATTGAGCAGTTCTTC.

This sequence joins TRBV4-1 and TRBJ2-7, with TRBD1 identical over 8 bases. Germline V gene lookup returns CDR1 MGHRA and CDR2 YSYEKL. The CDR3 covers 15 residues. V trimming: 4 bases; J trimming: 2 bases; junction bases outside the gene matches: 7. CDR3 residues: CASSLTGGWAYEQYF. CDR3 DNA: TGCGCCAGCAGCCTAACAGGGGGATGGGCCTACGAGCAGTACTTC.

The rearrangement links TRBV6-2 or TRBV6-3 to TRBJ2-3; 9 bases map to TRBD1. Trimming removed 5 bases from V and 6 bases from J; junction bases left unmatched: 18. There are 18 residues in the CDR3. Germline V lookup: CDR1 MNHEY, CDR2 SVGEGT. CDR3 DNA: TGTGCCAGCAGTCTAACGGATTACCTTACAGGGGGCAGGGATACGCAGTATTTT. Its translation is CASSLTDYLTGGRDTQYF.

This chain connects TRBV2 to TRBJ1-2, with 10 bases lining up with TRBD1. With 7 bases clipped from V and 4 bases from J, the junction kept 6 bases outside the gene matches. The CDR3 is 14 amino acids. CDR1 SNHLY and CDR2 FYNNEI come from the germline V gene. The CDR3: CASTPTGGSYGYTF. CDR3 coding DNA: TGTGCCAGCACCCCGACAGGGGGCTCCTATGGCTACACCTTC.

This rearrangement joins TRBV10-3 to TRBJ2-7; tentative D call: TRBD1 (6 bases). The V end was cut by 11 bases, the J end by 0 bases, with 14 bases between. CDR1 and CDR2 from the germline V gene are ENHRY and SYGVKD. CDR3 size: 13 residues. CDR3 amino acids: CAVGDTLSYEQYF. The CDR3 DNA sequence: TGTGCCGTGGGGGACACCCTCTCCTACGAGCAGTACTTC.

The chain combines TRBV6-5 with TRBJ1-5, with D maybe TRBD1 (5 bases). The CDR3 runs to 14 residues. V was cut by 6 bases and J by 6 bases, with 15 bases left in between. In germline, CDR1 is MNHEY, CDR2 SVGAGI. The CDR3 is CASSAGWGGQPQHF. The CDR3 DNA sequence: TGTGCCAGCAGCGCAGGGTGGGGGGGTCAGCCCCAGCATTTT.